This T cell receptor (beta chain) was sequenced during a study of OX40 agonist ivuxolimab in advanced cancers. The germline CDR1 and CDR2 sequences are SGDLS and YYNGEE. CDR3 length: 17 residues. Trimming removed 2 bases from V and 0 bases from J, with 12 bases in between. The repertoire was sequenced with immunoSEQ multiplex PCR; TCRdb's copy has only in-frame clones and lacks some. Here the sample spans fewer than 45,000 clones, 85% being singletons. This TCR derives from an adult with an advanced solid tumor such as melanoma, head and neck, liver or kidney cancer. The chain couples TRBV9 to TRBJ2-6; D gene ambiguous. The sample consisted of CD4+ or CD8+ T cells sorted from blood, taken in a trial of the OX40 agonist ivuxolimab. In nucleotides, the CDR3 is TGTGCCAGCAGCGTGACCGGTTCGAGCTCTGGGGCCAACGTCCTGACTTTC. This codes for CASSVTGSSSGANVLTF.